These 27 T cell receptor beta chains were sequenced from one sample in a study of blood T cell repertoires in COVID-19. Profiling relied on immunoSEQ multiplex PCR, and the TCRdb table lists in-frame clones only, not all of them. The sample consists of over 400,000 clones, 75% to 90% of them appearing once. The sequenced material came from peripheral blood. The receptor set was obtained from a human donor in a cohort sampled during active COVID-19.

The chain recombines TRBV6-2 or TRBV6-3 with TRBJ1-1; D is uncertain. V was shortened by 0 bases and J by 10 bases, with 12 bases between the two germline ends. In germline, CDR1 is MNHEY, CDR2 SVGEGT. The CDR3 consists of 13 residues. CDR3 sequence: CASSYSRGEGAFF. The CDR3 DNA is TGTGCCAGCAGTTACTCGAGAGGTGAGGGAGCTTTCTTT.

The chain links TRBV3-1 (or the pseudogene TRBV3-2) to TRBJ1-1; TRBD1 matches 8 bases. The germline V gene has CDR1 LGHDT and CDR2 YNNKEL (reference sequence). CDR3 length: 14 residues. Trimming took 2 bases from V and 10 from J; bases not matched to a gene: 9. Written as DNA, the CDR3 is TGTGCCAGCAGCCAACCTCAAGAGGGACAGGCAGCTTTCTTT. Protein product: CASSQPQEGQAAFF.

The chain recombines TRBV19 with TRBJ1-1; no clear D. Trimming left V 3 bases short and J 4 bases short, with 9 bases between. The CDR3 has 13 residues. The germline V gene encodes CDR1 LNHDA and CDR2 SQIVND (reference sequence). CDR3 nucleotides: TGTGCCAGTAGTATTGGGCCGACCACTGAAGCTTTCTTT. Encoded protein: CASSIGPTTEAFF.

V gene TRBV10-3 combines with J gene TRBJ1-2; TRBD1 agrees at 9 bases. Germline loops: CDR1 ENHRY, CDR2 SYGVKD. This CDR3 region has 14 residues. J lost 6 bases, V lost 7 bases, and 9 bases had no gene match. The CDR3 region has the DNA TGTGCCATCACTTTAACAGGGGGCGCGAATGGCTACACCTTC. The encoded protein is CAITLTGGANGYTF.

V is TRBV6-4 and J is TRBJ2-7; tentatively, D is TRBD1 (5 bases). V shed 3 bases and J shed 5 bases, with 5 bases lying between them. From germline, CDR1 is MRHNA and CDR2 SNTAGT. CDR3 size: 11 residues. The CDR3 nucleotides are TGTGCCAGCAGTGAGACAGACGAGCAGTACTTC. Protein: CASSETDEQYF.

This chain joins TRBV5-4 and TRBJ2-5; D perhaps matches TRBD1 (5 bases). CDR3 length equals 14 residues. Looked up from germline, CDR1 is SGHNT and CDR2 is YYREEE (reference sequence). Between the trimmed V and J ends, which lost 5 bases and 5 bases, there was a span of 16 bases. The CDR3 coding sequence is TGTGCCAGCAGTCCTAGGACAACCGTGGAGACCCAGTACTTC. Translated, it gives CASSPRTTVETQYF.

The chain employs TRBV6-4 and TRBJ1-2, with TRBD1 as a possible D gene (5 bases). The V gene lost 0 bases and the J gene lost 4 bases, with 12 bases spanning the gap. In germline, CDR1 is MRHNA, CDR2 SNTAGT. The CDR3 runs 15 residues. The CDR3 sequence is CASSDSSGTAYGYTF. The CDR3, as DNA: TGTGCCAGCAGTGACTCAAGCGGGACGGCCTATGGCTACACCTTC.

This sequence joins TRBV24-1 and TRBJ2-3; D perhaps matches TRBD2 (5 bases). CDR1 and CDR2 from the germline V gene are KGHDR and SFDVKD. V was clipped by 2 bases and J by 6 bases, with 14 bases between them. The CDR3 has 15 amino acids. Here the CDR3 reads CATSDSIGPGDTQYF. DNA for the CDR3: TGTGCCACCAGTGATTCCATTGGACCGGGGGATACGCAGTATTTT.

This rearrangement joins TRBV29-1 to TRBJ2-2, with TRBD1 identical over 8 bases. This CDR3 contains 13 residues. Germline CDR1 is SQVTM and CDR2 is ANQGSEA. V lost 6 bases to trimming and J lost 7 bases; unmatched junction nucleotides: 7. The CDR3 here is CSVQETGGGELFF. In DNA, the CDR3 is TGCAGCGTCCAAGAAACAGGGGGCGGGGAGCTGTTTTTT.

The CDR3 region is CARGGQTSNQPQHF. The CDR3 nucleotides are TGTGCCAGGGGGGGACAGACTAGCAATCAGCCCCAGCATTTT. This chain connects TRBV2 to TRBJ1-5; TRBD1 agrees at 7 bases. V shed 9 bases and J 0 bases; nucleotides not matched to a gene: 5. The CDR3 extends over 14 amino acids. Looked up from germline, CDR1 is SNHLY and CDR2 is FYNNEI.

The chain is built from TRBV6-6 and TRBJ1-6, with 7 bases fitting TRBD1. Trimming took 5 bases from V and 6 from J; bases not matched to a gene: 13. The V gene's germline CDR1 is MNHNY and CDR2 SVGAGI (reference sequence). The CDR3 is 17 residues long. CDR3 loop: CASSPRQGPFLNSPLHF. The CDR3 coding sequence is TGTGCCAGCAGTCCGAGACAGGGACCGTTCCTTAATTCACCCCTCCACTTT.

The chain employs TRBV7-9 and TRBJ1-1, with D hard to call. V was pared by 6 bases and J by 2 bases, with 10 bases between. Germline V gene lookup returns CDR1 SEHNR and CDR2 FQNEAQ (reference sequence). There are 13 residues in the CDR3. The CDR3 DNA follows: TGTGCCAGCAGTAGCGCAGGAAACACTGAAGCTTTCTTT. Residues: CASSSAGNTEAFF. Filled out from reference TRBV7-9 and TRBJ1-1, the complete variable domain reads DTGVSQNPRHKITKRGQNVTFRCDPISEHNRLYWYRQTLGQGPEFLTYFQNEAQLEKSRLLSDRFSAERPKGSFSTLEIQRTEQGDSAMYLCASSSAGNTEAFFGQGTRLTVV.

The V and J genes are TRBV27 and TRBJ2-5; the match to TRBD1 covers 9 bases. Trimming took 5 bases from V and 4 from J; bases not matched to a gene: 8. The CDR3 is 15 amino acids. Looked up from germline, CDR1 is MNHEY and CDR2 is SMNVEV (reference sequence). CDR3 nucleotide sequence: TGTGCCAGCAGTATGCGGGGACAGGGTCGAGAGACCCAGTACTTC. Residues: CASSMRGQGRETQYF.

The CDR3 bases are TGTGCCAGCAGCGTGGGCTTACCAAAAAGTGGGAACACTGAAGCTTTCTTT. As protein: CASSVGLPKSGNTEAFF. The chain couples TRBV9 to TRBJ1-1; D unclear. Germline-derived CDR1 and CDR2 are SGDLS and YYNGEE. The CDR3 extends over 17 amino acids. The V gene lost 2 bases and the J gene lost 1 base, with 18 bases spanning the gap.

This sequence joins TRBV3-1 (or the pseudogene TRBV3-2) and TRBJ2-1; TRBD1 agrees at 7 bases. The V gene's germline CDR1 is LGHDT and CDR2 YNNKEL (reference sequence). The CDR3 extends over 16 amino acids. With V trimmed by 0 bases and J by 1 base, 3 bases remained unmatched. The CDR3 reads CASSQDVGQSYNEQFF. For the CDR3, the DNA is TGTGCCAGCAGCCAAGATGTGGGACAGTCCTACAATGAGCAGTTCTTC.

V usage is TRBV29-1 and J usage is TRBJ2-5; D remains unclear. The CDR3 sequence is 12 residues long. V lost 1 base to trimming and J lost 4 bases, with 7 bases between them. The germline V gene has CDR1 SQVTM and CDR2 ANQGSEA. This CDR3 reads CSVEVSRETQYF. The DNA for the CDR3 is TGCAGCGTTGAAGTATCGAGAGAGACCCAGTACTTC.

This chain connects TRBV18 to TRBJ2-2; D unclear. The V end lost 3 bases, the J end lost 6 bases, and 8 bases lay between the germline ends. Germline V CDR1 and CDR2: KGHSH, LQKENI. This CDR3 is built from 13 residues. CDR3 loop: CASSPPSAGELFF. In DNA, the CDR3 is TGTGCCAGCTCACCCCCGAGCGCCGGGGAGCTGTTTTTT.

The chain is built from TRBV7-3 and TRBJ2-7; D is unresolved. The V gene's germline CDR1 is SGHTA and CDR2 FQGTGA. Trimming cost V 0 bases and J 6 bases, with 9 bases left between them. The CDR3 runs 13 residues. CDR3 protein: CASSLTSFGEQYF. CDR3 nucleotide sequence: TGTGCCAGCAGCTTAACTAGCTTCGGCGAGCAGTACTTC.

The chain has TRBV12-5 and TRBJ2-5; 13 bases align to TRBD2. V shed 5 bases, J shed 4 bases, and the junction held 10 bases outside the gene matches. CDR3 length equals 17 residues. Germline V lookup: CDR1 LGHNT, CDR2 FRNRAP. The CDR3 is CASGVLAGGPRGETQYF. CDR3 nucleotide sequence: TGTGCTAGTGGTGTACTAGCGGGAGGGCCTAGGGGAGAGACCCAGTACTTC.

Only one count was recorded for this clone. The chain employs TRBV6-5 and TRBJ1-2, with D possibly TRBD1 on 5 matching bases. CDR3 length: 11 amino acids. V lost 8 bases to trimming and J lost 6 bases, with 10 bases between them. The germline CDR1 and CDR2 sequences are MNHEY and SVGAGI. In DNA, the CDR3 is TGTGCCAGCCAGGGTCTTAATGGCTACACCTTC. This encodes CASQGLNGYTF.

This clone has only a few counts. The chain couples TRBV28 to TRBJ1-4, with TRBD1 identical over 9 bases. The CDR3 contains 17 residues. Germline loops: CDR1 MDHEN, CDR2 SYDVKM. With 0 bases clipped from V and 8 bases from J, the junction kept 10 bases outside the gene matches. The CDR3 protein is CASSLWSSGQGREKLFF. The CDR3 DNA is TGTGCCAGCAGTTTATGGAGTTCGGGACAGGGTCGGGAAAAACTGTTTTTT.

This clone was counted only a few times. V usage is TRBV15 and J usage is TRBJ2-7; possibly TRBD1 for D (6 bases). Between the trimmed V and J ends, which lost 0 bases and 0 bases, there was a span of 9 bases. CDR1 LNHNV and CDR2 YYDKDF come from the germline V gene (reference sequence). The CDR3 covers 15 residues. The CDR3 DNA reads as TGTGCCACCAGCAGAGACACAGGGTACTCCTACGAGCAGTACTTC. It codes for CATSRDTGYSYEQYF.

The chain combines TRBV5-1 with TRBJ2-6; D is possibly TRBD1 (5 bases). The ends were cut back, 4 bases at V and 2 bases at J, with 16 bases in the middle. In germline, CDR1 is SGHRS, CDR2 YFSETQ. CDR3 size: 17 residues. CDR3 DNA sequence: TGCGCCAGCAGCCCAAGTATTAGGGGCGCTGGGGCCAACGTCCTGACTTTC. Amino acids: CASSPSIRGAGANVLTF.

The chain recombines TRBV11-2 with TRBJ2-2; D gene ambiguous. Trimming stripped 3 bases from V and 8 bases from J, with 13 bases between. The germline V gene has CDR1 SGHAT and CDR2 FQNNGV. The CDR3 covers 14 residues. CDR3 amino acids: CASSLIPLGGELFF. The DNA for the CDR3 is TGTGCCAGCAGCTTGATCCCCCTCGGGGGGGAGCTGTTTTTT.

This clone was detected only once. This rearrangement joins TRBV2 to TRBJ2-1; 7 positions match TRBD2. The ends lost 7 bases at V and 3 bases at J; junction bases unmatched: 3. The germline CDR1 and CDR2 sequences are SNHLY and FYNNEI. The CDR3 totals 13 residues. For the CDR3, the DNA is TGTGCCAGCATAGGGGAGGGCTACAATGAGCAGTTCTTC. Translating it yields CASIGEGYNEQFF.

J is TRBJ2-5 and V is TRBV6-5, with D possibly TRBD1 on 6 matching bases. Trimming removed 5 bases from V and 4 bases from J, with 17 bases in between. The CDR3 is 15 residues long. Germline V gene sequence: CDR1 MNHEY, CDR2 SVGAGI. The DNA of the CDR3 is TGTGCCAGCAGTCAGGGGAACGTGGGCTTAGAGACCCAGTACTTC. Amino acids: CASSQGNVGLETQYF.

V and J are TRBV29-1 and TRBJ2-3; tentative D call: TRBD1 (5 bases). This CDR3 has 15 residues. Trimming took off 6 bases at V and 0 bases at J, with 16 bases between the two ends. Germline V gene sequence: CDR1 SQVTM, CDR2 ANQGSEA. DNA for the CDR3: TGCAGCGTAAGAGACACAGGTTCTAGCACAGATACGCAGTATTTT. Its translation is CSVRDTGSSTDTQYF.